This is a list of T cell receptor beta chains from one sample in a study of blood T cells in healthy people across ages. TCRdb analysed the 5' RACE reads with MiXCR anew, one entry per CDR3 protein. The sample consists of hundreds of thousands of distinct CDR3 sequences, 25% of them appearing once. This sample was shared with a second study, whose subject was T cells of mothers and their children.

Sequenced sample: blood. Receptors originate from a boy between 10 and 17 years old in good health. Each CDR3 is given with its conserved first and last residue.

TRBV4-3,CASSQVRQGSYGYTF
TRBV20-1,CSASGISSYNEQFF
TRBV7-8,CASSRRTSGNEQYF
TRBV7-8,CASSFVSRRETQYF
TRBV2,CASRGSGETQYF
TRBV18,CASSPKGAGTEAFF
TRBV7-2,CASSRTGQDQETQYF
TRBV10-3,CAIRPDRIDTGELFF
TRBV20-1,CSARPGANTDTQYF
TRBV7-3,CASSFGGASYNEQFF
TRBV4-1,CASSQEYYGSYEQYF
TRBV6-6,CASSYSGPQETQYF
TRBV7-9,CASSSVTGGDGYTF
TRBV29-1,CSVESQQGNNYGYTF
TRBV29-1,CSVAGRLASPGEQYF
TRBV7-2,CASSLALSGSETQYF
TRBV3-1,CASSLLDREWVGYTF
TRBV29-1,CSVASSGGGNEQFF
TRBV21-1,CASSNFPGTGQGEKLFF
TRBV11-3,CASRGHLNTGELFF
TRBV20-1,CSARGTGRNLGGNQPQHF
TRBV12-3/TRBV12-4,CASSFTLGTGVNSGANVLTF
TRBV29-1,CSVEEAGTPHYEQYF
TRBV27,CASLLTPGQFNEQFF
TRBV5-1,CASSFLAEVNTGELFF
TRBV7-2,CASSLPEGGNTIYF
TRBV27,CASSYDGANVLTF
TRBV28,CASRRRGEGNTGELFF